Following are 22 T cell receptor beta chains from one sample sequenced in a study of cytomegalovirus exposure and HLA in healthy donors. Both 60 Vbeta primers and 13 Jbeta primers went into the PCR. The assay was immunoSEQ multiplex PCR, and TCRdb's table has in-frame clones only and misses some. This repertoire includes 55,000 to 75,000 clones. The sequenced sample was PBMCs. The receptor source for this set is a woman younger than 45 in good health and CMV-seronegative.

In DNA, the CDR3 is TGTGCCAGCAGAAACAGGGGGGCCCAAGAGACCCAGTACTTC. Amino acids: CASRNRGAQETQYF. This sequence joins TRBV6-5 and TRBJ2-5, with 8 bases aligning to TRBD1. Unmatched junction bases numbered 4, after V lost 6 bases and J lost 1 base. The germline V gene has CDR1 MNHEY and CDR2 SVGAGI. The CDR3 covers 14 residues.

This rearrangement joins TRBV9 to TRBJ2-2, with 7 nucleotides matching TRBD2. Germline assignment: CDR1 SGDLS and CDR2 YYNGEE. V shed 0 bases and J 6 bases; nucleotides not matched to a gene: 5. This CDR3 spans 15 amino acids. Here the CDR3 DNA reads TGTGCCAGCAGCGTAGCCCTGACTAGCCCCGGGGAGCTGTTTTTT. It is translated as CASSVALTSPGELFF.

The rearrangement joins TRBV20-1 to TRBJ2-7, with D perhaps matching TRBD2 (5 bases). Germline V gives CDR1 DFQATT, CDR2 SNEGSKA (reference sequence). This CDR3 is 11 amino acids long. Trimming cost V 6 bases and J 2 bases, with 8 bases left between them. The CDR3 DNA reads TGCAGTGCAGTGGGAGCCTACGAGCAGTACTTC. Its protein product is CSAVGAYEQYF.

This chain uses TRBV18 with TRBJ1-6; the D gene is possibly TRBD1 (6 bases). Germline CDR1 KGHSH, CDR2 LQKENI. Trimming shortened V by 3 bases and J by 7 bases, and 13 bases separated the two germline ends. The CDR3 spans 15 residues. The CDR3 nucleotides are TGTGCCAGCTCACCGAACAGGGTAGGAAATTCACCCCTCCACTTT. Translation: CASSPNRVGNSPLHF.

The rearrangement uses TRBV4-2 and TRBJ1-2; the D is unclear. The CDR3 length is 15 residues. The germline V gene encodes CDR1 LGHNA and CDR2 YNFKEQ. V was trimmed by 1 base and J by 4 bases, leaving 13 bases between them. CDR3 amino acids: CASSQVAIILYGYTF. The CDR3 bases are TGTGCCAGCAGCCAAGTCGCTATTATCCTCTATGGCTACACCTTC.

This CDR3 reads CASGQGYQPQHF. As DNA, the CDR3 is TGTGCCAGCGGACAGGGTTATCAGCCCCAGCATTTT. The J gene is TRBJ1-5, the V gene TRBV2; 8 bases match TRBD1. Losses at the gene ends were 8 bases for V and 5 bases for J; bases not matched to a gene: 2. CDR1 is SNHLY and CDR2 is FYNNEI in the germline V gene. CDR3 size: 12 residues.

The chain joins TRBV5-8 to TRBJ2-7, with D possibly being TRBD1 (5 bases). The CDR3 loop spans 13 amino acids. V was cut by 7 bases and J by 3 bases, with 14 bases left in between. Germline values: CDR1 SGHTS, CDR2 YDEGEE. CDR3 nucleotides: TGTGCCAGCGCCCGAGGACAACTCTACGAGCAGTACTTC. Protein sequence: CASARGQLYEQYF.

The CDR3 reads CASWTTRSYEQYF. The CDR3 region has the DNA TGTGCCAGCTGGACGACTAGGTCCTACGAGCAGTACTTC. This chain joins TRBV6-5 and TRBJ2-7; the D gene is possibly TRBD2 (6 bases). CDR1 MNHEY and CDR2 SVGAGI come from the germline V gene. This CDR3 has 13 amino acids. The V end lost 8 bases, the J end lost 1 base, and 12 bases lay between the germline ends.

The CDR3 DNA is TGTGCCAGCAGCCGTACTAGCGGGGGGTACAATGAGCAGTTCTTC. Amino acids: CASSRTSGGYNEQFF. The V call is TRBV7-8, the J call TRBJ2-1, with TRBD2 matching over 12 bases. CDR3 length equals 15 residues. Germline V gives CDR1 SGHVS, CDR2 FQNEAQ. The junction had 3 bases not matched to a gene; V was cut back by 5 bases and J by 4 bases.

The chain couples TRBV9 to TRBJ2-1; 7 nucleotides line up with TRBD2. The germline V gene has CDR1 SGDLS and CDR2 YYNGEE. J lost 2 bases, V lost 0 bases, and 5 bases had no gene match. The CDR3 has 16 amino acids. The CDR3 DNA reads TGTGCCAGCAGCGTAGATCTAGCGGACACCTACAATGAGCAGTTCTTC. It yields the protein CASSVDLADTYNEQFF.

This chain links TRBV19 with TRBJ1-4; 7 bases agree with TRBD1. CDR1 is LNHDA, CDR2 SQIVND, per germline (reference sequence). The CDR3 runs 14 residues. Losses at the gene ends were 3 bases for V and 5 bases for J; bases not matched to a gene: 3. The CDR3, as DNA: TGTGCCAGTAGTATGGGACAGCTAAATGAAAAACTGTTTTTT. It is translated as CASSMGQLNEKLFF.

This chain links TRBV6-5 with TRBJ1-5; D might be TRBD1 (5 bases). Germline lookup yields CDR1 MNHEY and CDR2 SVGAGI. Trimming took 6 bases from V and 10 from J, leaving 10 bases between them. The CDR3 is 11 residues long. CDR3 in DNA: TGTGCCAGCAGCTCCGGGGGTCCCCAGCATTTT. Residues: CASSSGGPQHF.

The chain couples TRBV7-8 to TRBJ2-5, with 10 nucleotides matching TRBD1. After removal of 2 bases from V and 4 bases from J, the junction contained 10 bases not matched to a gene. CDR1 is SGHVS, CDR2 FQNEAQ, per germline. The CDR3 loop spans 17 amino acids. The DNA for the CDR3 is TGTGCCAGCAGCTTACCCACCGGGACAGGGGCGGGAGAGACCCAGTACTTC. Its translation: CASSLPTGTGAGETQYF.

The rearrangement uses TRBV25-1 and TRBJ1-1, with no clear D. Trimming left V 2 bases short and J 11 bases short, with 9 bases between. The CDR3 loop spans 11 amino acids. Germline CDR1 MGHDK, CDR2 SYGVNS. The CDR3 DNA reads TGTGCCAGCAGTGAAGATGGGAGGGCTTTCTTT. It yields the protein CASSEDGRAFF.

The rearrangement joins TRBV9 to TRBJ2-2, with D perhaps matching TRBD2 (6 bases). Germline V gene sequence: CDR1 SGDLS, CDR2 YYNGEE. Between the trimmed V and J ends, which lost 4 bases and 7 bases, there was a span of 8 bases. CDR3 length equals 12 residues. The CDR3 reads CASSRGGGELFF. The CDR3, as DNA: TGTGCCAGCAGCCGGGGAGGCGGGGAGCTGTTTTTT.

The CDR3 reads CASSARYGYTF. For the CDR3, the DNA is TGTGCCAGCAGTGCCAGGTATGGCTACACCTTC. The J gene is TRBJ1-2, the V gene TRBV28; no clear D. The V and J ends lost 5 bases and 5 bases respectively, with 6 bases between them. Germline-derived CDR1 and CDR2 are MDHEN and SYDVKM. The CDR3 is made up of 11 amino acids.

The chain links TRBV5-1 to TRBJ2-2; the match to TRBD2 covers 10 bases. Germline V gene sequence: CDR1 SGHRS, CDR2 YFSETQ. The CDR3 has 17 amino acids. Losses at the gene ends were 4 bases for V and 4 bases for J; bases not matched to a gene: 10. CDR3 coding DNA: TGCGCCAGCAGCCCCCAAGCGGGAGGGCCGGTCACCGGGGAGCTGTTTTTT. It translates to CASSPQAGGPVTGELFF.

V usage is TRBV28 and J usage is TRBJ2-7, with 7 bases aligning to TRBD1. CDR3 length: 12 residues. After removal of 5 bases from V and 7 bases from J, the junction contained 5 bases not matched to a gene. CDR1 and CDR2 from the germline V gene are MDHEN and SYDVKM. This CDR3 is CASSRQGWEQYF. CDR3 DNA: TGTGCCAGCAGTCGACAGGGATGGGAGCAGTACTTC. The full variable domain, its missing parts supplied by reference TRBV28 and TRBJ2-7, is DVKVTQSSRYLVKRTGEKVFLECVQDMDHENMFWYRQDPGLGLRLIYFSYDVKMKEKGDIPEGYSVSREKKERFSLILESASTNQTSMYLCASSRQGWEQYFGPGTRLTVT.

The chain employs TRBV5-1 and TRBJ1-5, with TRBD1 identical over 7 bases. J gave up 7 bases and V 5 bases, and 12 bases lay outside the gene matches. Germline CDR1 reads SGHRS; CDR2 reads YFSETQ. This CDR3 has 15 residues. CDR3 loop: CASSLTGQREQPQHF. In DNA form, the CDR3 reads TGCGCCAGCAGTTTAACGGGACAGCGCGAGCAGCCCCAGCATTTT.

The gene calls are TRBV4-3 and TRBJ2-7; 11 bases are shared with TRBD1. V lost 3 bases and J lost 3; bases outside the gene matches: 4. CDR3 length equals 15 residues. Looked up from germline, CDR1 is LGHNA and CDR2 is YSLEER. The CDR3 DNA reads as TGCGCCAGCAGCCACGGGACAGGGGGAGACTACGAGCAGTACTTC. Translation gives CASSHGTGGDYEQYF.

The chain employs TRBV2 and TRBJ2-7; possibly TRBD1 for D (5 bases). The CDR3 covers 12 residues. The germline V gene encodes CDR1 SNHLY and CDR2 FYNNEI. V was trimmed by 6 bases and J by 4 bases, leaving 10 bases between them. The CDR3 nucleotides read TGTGCCAGCAGAGATGACAGATACGAGCAGTACTTC. Its translation is CASRDDRYEQYF. The entire variable domain, with the rest obtained from reference TRBV2 and TRBJ2-7, is as follows: EPEVTQTPSHQVTQMGQEVILRCVPISNHLYFYWYRQILGQKVEFLVSFYNNEISEKSEIFDDQFSVERPDGSNFTLKIRSTKLEDSAMYFCASRDDRYEQYFGPGTRLTVT.

This rearrangement joins TRBV10-3 to TRBJ2-7, with TRBD1 matching over 9 bases. Trimming cost V 5 bases and J 5 bases; bases outside gene matches: 4. Germline values: CDR1 ENHRY, CDR2 SYGVKD. This CDR3 is 13 amino acids long. The CDR3 sequence is CAISNWTGDEQYF. DNA of the CDR3: TGTGCCATCAGTAATTGGACAGGGGACGAGCAGTACTTC.